The 14 T cell receptor beta chains below all came from one sample that was sequenced in a study of CD8+ T cells in alopecia areata. Across five patients, CD4+ cells underwent sorting into CD25+CD127- cells. Reverse transcribed after extraction, RNA yielded cDNA as the sequencing template. Sequencing was performed with immunoSEQ multiplex PCR; in TCRdb, only in-frame clones are kept and a portion is missing. The repertoire holds under 40,000 clones, with nearly 55% as singletons. Source material: CD4+ Tregs sorted from blood. The receptors originated from a human donor with alopecia areata.

This clone was counted only a few times. V usage is TRBV6-5 and J usage is TRBJ1-2; maybe TRBD1 (6 bases). CDR3 length equals 14 residues. Trimming pared 7 bases from V and 4 bases from J, leaving 16 bases between. The germline CDR1 and CDR2 sequences are MNHEY and SVGAGI. The CDR3 coding sequence is TGTGCCAGCACCGCCGGTGGAGGGGGCTATGGCTACACCTTC. Its translation is CASTAGGGGYGYTF.

V is TRBV27 and J is TRBJ2-1; D ambiguous. Germline CDR1 is MNHEY and CDR2 is SMNVEV (reference sequence). The CDR3 sequence is 13 residues long. Trimming cost V 7 bases and J 9 bases, with 16 bases left between them. In nucleotides, the CDR3 is TGTGCCAGCACCCTGTGGGGATCGGGTGAGCAGTTCTTC. Encoded protein: CASTLWGSGEQFF.

A few counts support this clone. The V and J genes are TRBV5-1 and TRBJ2-2, with D hard to call. V gave up 0 bases and J gave up 4 bases, with 4 bases separating them. The CDR3 runs to 13 residues. In germline, CDR1 is SGHRS, CDR2 YFSETQ. CDR3 in DNA: TGCGCCAGCAGCTTGGTGGCCACCGGGGAGCTGTTTTTT. The encoded protein is CASSLVATGELFF.

This chain connects TRBV6-1 to TRBJ2-5, with D unresolved. The CDR3 length is 14 residues. The V gene's germline CDR1 is MNHNS and CDR2 SASEGT. The V end was cut by 5 bases, the J end by 3 bases, with 13 bases between. CDR3 sequence reads: CASSYHRTKETQYF. CDR3 DNA: TGTGCCAGCAGTTATCACCGGACCAAAGAGACCCAGTACTTC.

This chain connects TRBV5-1 to TRBJ1-1; weak D call: TRBD1 (5 bases). V was pared by 4 bases and J by 3 bases, with 13 bases between. Germline assignment: CDR1 SGHRS and CDR2 YFSETQ. The CDR3 has 14 amino acids. The CDR3 protein is CASSPWRGDTEAFF. The CDR3 DNA sequence: TGCGCCAGCAGCCCCTGGAGGGGAGACACTGAAGCTTTCTTT.

The CDR3 sequence is CASSPRTGRAFF. As DNA, the CDR3 is TGTGCCAGCTCACCTAGGACAGGGCGAGCTTTCTTT. The genes are TRBV18 and TRBJ1-1, with TRBD1 matching over 8 bases. The CDR3 is 12 amino acids. With V trimmed by 3 bases and J by 10 bases, 4 bases remained unmatched. Germline assignment: CDR1 KGHSH and CDR2 LQKENI.

The chain joins TRBV30 to TRBJ2-1; TRBD1 is a possible D gene (6 bases). V was shortened by 8 bases and J by 2 bases, with 19 bases between the two germline ends. Germline CDR1 and CDR2: GTSNPN and SVGIG (reference sequence). The CDR3 has 15 residues. The CDR3 DNA is TGTGCCGGGGCGAGTGGGTGGGGGCCCTACAATGAGCAGTTCTTC. This gives the protein CAGASGWGPYNEQFF.

The genes are TRBV6-6 and TRBJ2-7, with 7 positions matching TRBD2. CDR1 and CDR2 (germline): MNHNY, SVGAGI (reference sequence). J was trimmed by 5 bases and V by 4 bases; bases with no gene match: 8. The CDR3 is made up of 14 amino acids. The CDR3 protein is CASSWGGSLHEQYF. The DNA for the CDR3 is TGTGCCAGCAGTTGGGGCGGGAGTCTCCACGAGCAGTACTTC.

This clone has a handful of counts. The rearrangement links TRBV4-3 to TRBJ1-2; D is possibly TRBD1 (6 bases). Germline CDR1 and CDR2: LGHNA and YSLEER. The V and J ends lost 1 base and 1 base respectively, with 10 bases between them. CDR3 length: 15 amino acids. The DNA of the CDR3 is TGCGCCAGCAGCCAAGTAAGGGGGAATAACTATGGCTACACCTTC. Its translation is CASSQVRGNNYGYTF.

The rearrangement links TRBV7-3 to TRBJ1-1, with 7 bases that match TRBD1. Trimming took 5 bases from V and 6 from J; bases not matched to a gene: 9. From germline, CDR1 is SGHTA and CDR2 FQGTGA. CDR3 length: 14 amino acids. The DNA of the CDR3 is TGTGCCAGCAGCAGACAGGGCACAGGGGCTGAAGCTTTCTTT. It encodes CASSRQGTGAEAFF. The complete variable domain, with remaining parts taken from reference TRBV7-3 and TRBJ1-1, reads GAGVSQTPSNKVTEKGKYVELRCDPISGHTALYWYRQSLGQGPEFLIYFQGTGAADDSGLPNDRFFAVRPEGSVSTLKIQRTERGDSAVYLCASSRQGTGAEAFFGQGTRLTVV.

This clone was seen a single time. This chain links TRBV7-2 with TRBJ1-1; 8 bases match TRBD1. Germline V gene data show CDR1 as SGHTA and CDR2 as FQGNSA. This CDR3 spans 13 amino acids. Losses at the gene ends were 3 bases for V and 5 bases for J; bases not matched to a gene: 2. This CDR3 is CASSFDRGTEAFF. The DNA of the CDR3 is TGTGCCAGCAGCTTCGACAGGGGAACTGAAGCTTTCTTT.

V usage is TRBV5-1 and J usage is TRBJ1-2; 9 positions match TRBD1. The CDR3 totals 14 residues. The germline V gene encodes CDR1 SGHRS and CDR2 YFSETQ. The V gene end was trimmed by 0 bases and the J gene end by 7 bases; junction bases not matched to a gene: 4. The CDR3, as DNA: TGCGCCAGCAGCTTGGAGGGGACAGGGTTTGGCTACACCTTC. Amino acids: CASSLEGTGFGYTF.

The genes are TRBV9 and TRBJ2-2; D is possibly TRBD1 or TRBD2 (5 bases each). The CDR3 has 15 amino acids. Germline assignment: CDR1 SGDLS and CDR2 YYNGEE. The germline V and J ends were trimmed by 3 bases and 4 bases, with 13 bases remaining between them. The CDR3 sequence is CASSAGPFPTGELFF. The DNA of the CDR3 is TGTGCCAGCAGCGCGGGACCCTTCCCCACCGGGGAGCTGTTTTTT.

This sequence joins TRBV20-1 and TRBJ1-5, with D tentatively TRBD1 (5 bases). Germline CDR1 and CDR2: DFQATT and SNEGSKA (reference sequence). The CDR3 extends over 11 amino acids. Trimming removed 6 bases from V and 11 bases from J, with 14 bases in between. CDR3 nucleotides: TGCAGTGCCGTTGGGGACTATACCCAGCATTTT. Translating it yields CSAVGDYTQHF.